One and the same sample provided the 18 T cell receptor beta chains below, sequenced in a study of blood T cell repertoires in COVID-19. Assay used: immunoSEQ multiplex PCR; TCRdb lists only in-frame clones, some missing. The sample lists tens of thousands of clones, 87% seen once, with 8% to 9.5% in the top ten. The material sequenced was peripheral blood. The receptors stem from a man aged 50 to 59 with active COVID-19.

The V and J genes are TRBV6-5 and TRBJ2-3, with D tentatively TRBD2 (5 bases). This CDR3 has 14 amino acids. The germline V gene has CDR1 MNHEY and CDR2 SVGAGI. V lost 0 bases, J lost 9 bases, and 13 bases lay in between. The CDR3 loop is CASSYSSPPGTQYF. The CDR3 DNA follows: TGTGCCAGCAGTTACTCGAGTCCGCCGGGGACGCAGTATTTT.

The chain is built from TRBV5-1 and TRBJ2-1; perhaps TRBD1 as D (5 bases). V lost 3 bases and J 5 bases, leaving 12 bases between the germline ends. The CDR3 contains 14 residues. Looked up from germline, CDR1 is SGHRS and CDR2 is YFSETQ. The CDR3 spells CASSSSIRDNEQFF. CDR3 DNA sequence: TGCGCCAGCAGCTCGAGTATCAGGGACAATGAGCAGTTCTTC.

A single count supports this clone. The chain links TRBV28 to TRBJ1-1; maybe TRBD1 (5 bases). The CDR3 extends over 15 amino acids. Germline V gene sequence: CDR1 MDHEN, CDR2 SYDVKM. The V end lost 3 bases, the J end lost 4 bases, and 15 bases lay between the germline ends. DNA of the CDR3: TGTGCCAGCAGTTTGTCAATTAGGGGAGGCACTGAAGCTTTCTTT. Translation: CASSLSIRGGTEAFF.

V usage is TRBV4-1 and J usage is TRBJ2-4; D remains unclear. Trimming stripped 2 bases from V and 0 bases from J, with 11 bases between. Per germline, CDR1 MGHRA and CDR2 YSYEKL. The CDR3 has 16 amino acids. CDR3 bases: TGCGCCAGCAGCCAAAACTCTCTATCAGCCAAAAACATTCAGTACTTC. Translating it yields CASSQNSLSAKNIQYF.

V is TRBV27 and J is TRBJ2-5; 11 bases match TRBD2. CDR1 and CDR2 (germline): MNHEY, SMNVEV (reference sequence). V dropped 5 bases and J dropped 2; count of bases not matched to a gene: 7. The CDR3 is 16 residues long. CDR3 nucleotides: TGTGCCAGCAGTAGGACCGGGACTAGCGGACAAGAGACCCAGTACTTC. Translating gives CASSRTGTSGQETQYF.

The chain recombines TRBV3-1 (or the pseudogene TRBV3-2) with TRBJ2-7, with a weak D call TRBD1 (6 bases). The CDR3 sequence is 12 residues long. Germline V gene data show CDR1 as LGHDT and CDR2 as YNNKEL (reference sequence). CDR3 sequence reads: CDPQDRTDEQYF. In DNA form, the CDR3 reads TGTGACCCCCAGGACAGAACGGATGAGCAGTACTTC.

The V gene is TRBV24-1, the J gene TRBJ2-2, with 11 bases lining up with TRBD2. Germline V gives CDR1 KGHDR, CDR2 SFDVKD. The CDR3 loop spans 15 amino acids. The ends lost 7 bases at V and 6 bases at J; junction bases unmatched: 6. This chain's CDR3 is CATRSTSGTAGELFF. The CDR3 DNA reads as TGTGCCACCAGATCGACTAGCGGGACGGCCGGGGAGCTGTTTTTT.

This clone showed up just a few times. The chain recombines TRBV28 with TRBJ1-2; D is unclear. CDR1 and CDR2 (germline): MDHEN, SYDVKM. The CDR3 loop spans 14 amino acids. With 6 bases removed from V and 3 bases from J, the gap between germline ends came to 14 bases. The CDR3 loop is CASSTSQAYYGYTF. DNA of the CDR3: TGTGCCAGCAGCACATCGCAGGCCTACTATGGCTACACCTTC.

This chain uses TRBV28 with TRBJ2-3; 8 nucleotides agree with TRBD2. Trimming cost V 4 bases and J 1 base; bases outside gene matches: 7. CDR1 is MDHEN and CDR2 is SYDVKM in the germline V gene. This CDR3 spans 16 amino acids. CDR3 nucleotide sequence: TGTGCCAGCAGTTCCCCCGGGACTAGTGGCACAGATACGCAGTATTTT. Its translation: CASSSPGTSGTDTQYF.

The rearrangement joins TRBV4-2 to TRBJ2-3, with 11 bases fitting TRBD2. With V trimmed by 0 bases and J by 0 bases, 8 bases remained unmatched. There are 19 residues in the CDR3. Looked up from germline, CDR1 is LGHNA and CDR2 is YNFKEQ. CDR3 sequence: CASSQDALAGGLSTDTQYF. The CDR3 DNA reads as TGTGCCAGCAGCCAAGATGCCCTAGCGGGGGGCCTTAGCACAGATACGCAGTATTTT.

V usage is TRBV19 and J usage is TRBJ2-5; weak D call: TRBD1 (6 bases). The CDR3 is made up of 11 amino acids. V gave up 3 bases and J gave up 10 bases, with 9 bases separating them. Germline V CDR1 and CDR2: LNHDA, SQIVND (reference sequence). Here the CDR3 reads CASSIRDNQYF. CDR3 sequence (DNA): TGTGCCAGTAGTATCCGGGACAACCAGTACTTC.

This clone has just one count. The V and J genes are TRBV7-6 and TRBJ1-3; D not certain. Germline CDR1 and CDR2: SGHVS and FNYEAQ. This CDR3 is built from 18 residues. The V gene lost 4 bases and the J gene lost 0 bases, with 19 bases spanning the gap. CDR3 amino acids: CASSSTTNHRGSGNTIYF. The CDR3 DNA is TGTGCCAGCAGCTCGACTACTAATCACCGGGGCTCTGGAAACACCATATATTTT.

CDR3 in amino acids: CASSLGQLARKQYF. The CDR3 bases are TGTGCCAGCAGTTTGGGACAGCTAGCTCGCAAGCAGTACTTC. V usage is TRBV25-1 and J usage is TRBJ2-7, with 7 nucleotides matching TRBD1. Trimming removed 5 bases from V and 8 bases from J; junction bases left unmatched: 12. The CDR3 runs to 14 residues. The germline V gene encodes CDR1 MGHDK and CDR2 SYGVNS.

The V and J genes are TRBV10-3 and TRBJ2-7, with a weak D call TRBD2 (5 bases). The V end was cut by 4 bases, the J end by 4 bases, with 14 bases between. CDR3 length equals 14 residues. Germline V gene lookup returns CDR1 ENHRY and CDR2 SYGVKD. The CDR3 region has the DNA TGTGCCATCAGTGTAGCACAGAGGAGGTACGAGCAGTACTTC. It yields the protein CAISVAQRRYEQYF.

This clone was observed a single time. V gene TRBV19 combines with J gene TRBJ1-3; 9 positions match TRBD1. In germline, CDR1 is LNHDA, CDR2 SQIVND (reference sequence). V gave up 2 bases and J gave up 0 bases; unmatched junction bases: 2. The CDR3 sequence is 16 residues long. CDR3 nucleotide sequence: TGTGCCAGTAGTATATCGGACAGGGGCTCTGGAAACACCATATATTTT. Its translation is CASSISDRGSGNTIYF.

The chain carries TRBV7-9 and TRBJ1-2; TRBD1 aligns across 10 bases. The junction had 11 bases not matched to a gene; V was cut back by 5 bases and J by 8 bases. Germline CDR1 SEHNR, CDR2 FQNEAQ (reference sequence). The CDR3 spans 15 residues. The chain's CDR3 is CASSLTGGAAIGYTF. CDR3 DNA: TGTGCCAGCAGCCTGACAGGGGGCGCGGCGATCGGCTACACCTTC.

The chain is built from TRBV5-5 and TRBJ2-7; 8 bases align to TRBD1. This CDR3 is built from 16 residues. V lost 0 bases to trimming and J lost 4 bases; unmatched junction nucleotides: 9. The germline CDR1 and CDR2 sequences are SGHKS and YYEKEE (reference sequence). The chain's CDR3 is CASSLAGGQGGYEQYF. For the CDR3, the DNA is TGTGCCAGCAGCTTGGCGGGCGGACAGGGTGGGTACGAGCAGTACTTC.

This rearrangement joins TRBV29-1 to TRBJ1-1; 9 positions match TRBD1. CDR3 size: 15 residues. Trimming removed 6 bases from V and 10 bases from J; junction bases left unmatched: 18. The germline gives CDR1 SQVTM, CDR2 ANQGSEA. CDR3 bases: TGCAGCGTCCTCAATCTAACAGGGGGCGCGTATCGAGCTTTCTTT. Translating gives CSVLNLTGGAYRAFF.